The rows below give T cell receptor beta chains drawn from one sample of a study of blood T cell repertoires in COVID-19. Clones were read by immunoSEQ multiplex PCR, and TCRdb kept only the in-frame ones, dropping some. The data contain tens of thousands of clones, about 90% of them singletons. Input material: peripheral blood. These receptors all stem from a male donor with acute or convalescent COVID-19. CDR3s include the opening cysteine and the closing phenylalanine or tryptophan.

J: TRBJ1-3
V: TRBV30
length: 18
CDR3: CAWSVGRTGNCYRNTIYF

J: TRBJ2-7
V: TRBV19
length: 15
CDR3: CASSIDGDRSYEQYF

J: TRBJ2-1
V: TRBV15
length: 20
CDR3: CATSRDGTPGTMSSYNEQFF

J: TRBJ2-7
V: TRBV19
length: 15
CDR3: CASSAGTGGSYEQYF

J: TRBJ1-6
V: TRBV18
length: 15
CDR3: CASSTTGHRESPLHF

J: TRBJ1-5
V: TRBV3-1/TRBV3-2
length: 15
CDR3: CASSQDSRRGQPQHF

J: TRBJ1-5
V: TRBV19
length: 17
CDR3: CASSISRARGYNQPQHF

J: TRBJ2-3
V: TRBV19
length: 16
CDR3: CASRDETSPNTDTQYF

J: TRBJ2-1
V: TRBV19
length: 18
CDR3: CASAPGQGSTKPYNEQFF

J: TRBJ2-5
V: TRBV18
length: 16
CDR3: CASSPRSGGPQETQYF

J: TRBJ1-2
V: TRBV18
length: 15
CDR3: CASSPPGESNYGYTF

J: TRBJ2-7
V: TRBV2
length: 15
CDR3: CASSELRLGASEQYF

J: TRBJ2-7
V: TRBV5-1
length: 15
CDR3: CASSLSGGSSYEQYF

J: TRBJ1-3
V: TRBV6-1
length: 17
CDR3: CASSEAPRSEGGNTIYF

J: TRBJ2-2
V: TRBV6-1
length: 15
CDR3: CASSETTMISGELFF

J: TRBJ2-7
V: TRBV14
length: 14
CDR3: CASSLLRAPYEQYF

J: TRBJ1-2
V: TRBV5-4
length: 17
CDR3: CASSLFGTGGAGYGYTF

J: TRBJ1-2
V: TRBV11-2
length: 16
CDR3: CASSLGSAAVNYGYTF

J: TRBJ1-4
V: TRBV6-5
length: 16
CDR3: CASSYQPQGAGEKLFF

J: TRBJ1-4
V: TRBV18
length: 15
CDR3: CASSPPGQGGEKLFF

J: TRBJ2-5
V: TRBV29-1
length: 15
CDR3: CSVEDRTGGPETQYF

J: TRBJ1-6
V: TRBV9
length: 16
CDR3: CASGLGRGSYNSPLHF

J: TRBJ2-7
V: TRBV3-1/TRBV3-2
length: 18
CDR3: CASSQSEKTGTGALEQYF

J: TRBJ2-1
V: TRBV19
length: 14
CDR3: CASSPGLADNEQFF

J: TRBJ2-7
V: TRBV9
length: 12
CDR3: CASSVSGGEQYF

J: TRBJ2-3
V: TRBV3-1/TRBV3-2
length: 17
CDR3: CASSHNSGLAGTDTQYF

J: TRBJ1-5
V: TRBV19
length: 15
CDR3: CASSTAGASYQPQHF

J: TRBJ2-7
V: TRBV6-2/TRBV6-3
length: 12
CDR3: CASSASGIEQYF

J: TRBJ2-7
V: TRBV18
length: 13
CDR3: CASSPIGGYEQYF

J: TRBJ1-5
V: TRBV5-5
length: 16
CDR3: CASSLVQANRNQPQHF

J: TRBJ2-6
V: TRBV24-1
length: 18
CDR3: CATSDPSIQGTGANVLTF

J: TRBJ1-6
V: TRBV2
length: 15
CDR3: CASRRDRGYNSPLHF

J: TRBJ2-7
V: TRBV19
length: 13
CDR3: CASSMGRGLEQYF

J: TRBJ2-3
V: TRBV3-1/TRBV3-2
length: 15
CDR3: CASSQARGAMDTQYF

J: TRBJ2-7
V: TRBV28
length: 15
CDR3: CASSPIWDRHYEQYF

J: TRBJ2-1
V: TRBV7-2
length: 16
CDR3: CASSLTLAGGRNEQFF

J: TRBJ2-3
V: TRBV7-2
length: 16
CDR3: CASSLGGTGGTDTQYF

J: TRBJ2-7
V: TRBV28
length: 14
CDR3: CASSPLLDRDEQYF

J: TRBJ1-3
V: TRBV11-2
length: 14
CDR3: CASSSSKTGNTIYF

J: TRBJ2-3
V: TRBV11-2
length: 15
CDR3: CASSLDTHSTDTQYF

J: TRBJ2-5
V: TRBV18
length: 15
CDR3: CASSPGSGGQETQYF

J: TRBJ1-6
V: TRBV5-4
length: 14
CDR3: CASSPRGGSSPLHF

J: TRBJ2-5
V: TRBV5-1
length: 14
CDR3: CASGAGGPEETQYF